This passage covers 25 T cell receptor beta chains from one sample sequenced in a study of graft-versus-host responses after intestinal transplantation. Sequencing used immunoSEQ multiplex PCR; TCRdb keeps in-frame clones, though not all of them. The sample yields around 21,000 clones, around 35% seen once. The source material was alloreactive CD4+ T cells from a mixed lymphocyte reaction culture, sampled before transplantation. As for subset: CFSE-low proliferating T cells sorted from roughly six-day pre-transplant mixed lymphocyte reaction (GvH or HvG direction). Receptor source: a human patient who was an organ donor for intestinal transplantation.

The V gene is TRBV6-1, the J gene TRBJ2-3; 7 bases align to TRBD1. The trim removed 6 bases at V and 6 bases at J, leaving 6 bases unmatched. Germline V gene data show CDR1 as MNHNS and CDR2 as SASEGT. CDR3 size: 13 residues. The DNA of the CDR3 is TGTGCCAGCAGGAGACAGGGTACCGATACGCAGTATTTT. Translated: CASRRQGTDTQYF.

By share, this clone counts as medium-sized. The V call is TRBV10-3, the J call TRBJ2-7; unclear D gene. CDR3 size: 11 residues. V gave up 3 bases and J gave up 3 bases, with 3 bases separating them. Germline V lookup: CDR1 ENHRY, CDR2 SYGVKD. CDR3 coding DNA: TGTGCCATCAGTGAACACTACGAGCAGTACTTC. It specifies CAISEHYEQYF.

In its sample, this clone was seen a few times. The chain combines TRBV6-1 with TRBJ1-6; D remains ambiguous. Germline CDR1 is MNHNS and CDR2 is SASEGT. Trimming took 7 bases from V and 5 from J, leaving 9 bases between them. This CDR3 comprises 13 residues. The CDR3, as DNA: TGTGCCAGCACCCAGGAGAATAATTCACCCCTCCACTTT. Encoded protein: CASTQENNSPLHF.

The gene calls are TRBV29-1 and TRBJ2-3; 10 bases line up with TRBD1. Germline CDR1 SQVTM, CDR2 ANQGSEA. CDR3 size: 12 residues. CDR3 loop: CSAGTGDNTQYF. The DNA of the CDR3 is TGCAGTGCCGGGACAGGGGATAATACGCAGTATTTT.

Only one count was recorded for this clone. This chain links TRBV18 with TRBJ1-4, with D unresolved. The CDR3 consists of 13 residues. V was clipped by 2 bases and J by 3 bases, with 4 bases between them. Per germline, CDR1 KGHSH and CDR2 LQKENI. This chain's CDR3 is CASSPGANEKLFF. The DNA of the CDR3 is TGTGCCAGCTCACCAGGGGCTAATGAAAAACTGTTTTTT.

This clone qualifies as medium-sized. The V call is TRBV19, the J call TRBJ2-1, with TRBD2 matching 7 bases. The CDR3 covers 12 residues. Trimming cost V 10 bases and J 8 bases; bases outside gene matches: 8. The V gene's germline CDR1 is LNHDA and CDR2 SQIVND (reference sequence). CDR3: CATSTSWDEQFF. CDR3 DNA sequence: TGTGCCACCTCGACTAGCTGGGATGAGCAGTTCTTC.

By sample share, this clone is medium-sized. This rearrangement joins TRBV19 to TRBJ1-2; unclear D gene. V was shortened by 6 bases and J by 0 bases, with 5 bases between the two germline ends. CDR3 length: 12 residues. The germline V gene has CDR1 LNHDA and CDR2 SQIVND (reference sequence). CDR3 protein: CASSTSNYGYTF. In nucleotides, the CDR3 is TGTGCCAGTAGCACATCTAACTATGGCTACACCTTC.

This clone is classed as medium-sized. The chain employs TRBV10-3 and TRBJ2-3, with 7 bases that match TRBD1. The CDR3 totals 12 residues. V lost 10 bases to trimming and J lost 1 base; unmatched junction nucleotides: 2. Germline CDR1 reads ENHRY; CDR2 reads SYGVKD. The chain's CDR3 is CATTGGTDTQYF. The CDR3, as DNA: TGTGCCACTACAGGGGGCACAGATACGCAGTATTTT.

A single count supports this clone. CDR3: CASSRQGRDTEAFF. Written as DNA, the CDR3 is TGTGCCAGCTCAAGACAGGGAAGGGACACTGAAGCTTTCTTT. This rearrangement joins TRBV18 to TRBJ1-1; 7 bases are shared with TRBD1. V lost 5 bases, J lost 3 bases, and 6 bases stayed unmatched. Germline V gene data show CDR1 as KGHSH and CDR2 as LQKENI. The CDR3 contains 14 residues.

The V call is TRBV11-1, the J call TRBJ1-1, with no clear D. Germline-derived CDR1 and CDR2 are SGHAT and FQDESV (reference sequence). The CDR3 sequence is 14 residues long. Between the trimmed V and J ends, which lost 5 bases and 1 base, there was a span of 11 bases. The CDR3 bases are TGTGCCAGCAGCCTCAGGAGAGGGAACACTGAAGCTTTCTTT. Its protein is CASSLRRGNTEAFF.

The V and J genes are TRBV29-1 and TRBJ1-2; a weak D match, TRBD1 (5 bases). Germline CDR1 reads SQVTM; CDR2 reads ANQGSEA. The CDR3 is 12 amino acids. Trimming cost V 7 bases and J 4 bases, with 13 bases left between them. Here the CDR3 reads CSAHRGAYGYTF. Written as DNA, the CDR3 is TGCAGCGCCCACCGAGGGGCCTATGGCTACACCTTC.

This clone was picked up a small number of times. This chain uses TRBV5-1 with TRBJ2-3; 9 bases match TRBD2. Germline V gene lookup returns CDR1 SGHRS and CDR2 YFSETQ. The ends lost 2 bases at V and 7 bases at J; junction bases unmatched: 11. The CDR3 runs to 16 residues. In nucleotides, the CDR3 is TGCGCCAGCAGCTTAGAACTAGCGGGCCCTAGCAATACGCAGTATTTT. Protein product: CASSLELAGPSNTQYF.

V and J are TRBV5-1 and TRBJ2-5, with 13 bases identical to TRBD2. This CDR3 has 15 residues. The V gene's germline CDR1 is SGHRS and CDR2 YFSETQ. Trimming took 4 bases from V and 5 from J; bases not matched to a gene: 5. For the CDR3, the DNA is TGCGCCAGCAGCCCAGGGACTAGCGGGACGGAGACCCAGTACTTC. Encoded protein: CASSPGTSGTETQYF.

This chain links TRBV28 with TRBJ2-2; D remains ambiguous. Germline assignment: CDR1 MDHEN and CDR2 SYDVKM. The V end lost 5 bases, the J end lost 5 bases, and 12 bases lay between the germline ends. The CDR3 extends over 14 amino acids. The CDR3 sequence: CASSAHPVTGELFF. DNA for the CDR3: TGTGCCAGCAGTGCCCATCCTGTAACCGGGGAGCTGTTTTTT.

The chain recombines TRBV29-1 with TRBJ1-1, with D possibly TRBD1 on 6 matching bases. With 7 bases removed from V and 4 bases from J, the gap between germline ends came to 19 bases. The CDR3 loop spans 14 amino acids. Germline-derived CDR1 and CDR2 are SQVTM and ANQGSEA. The CDR3 sequence: CSAPRGGPGTEAFF. Written as DNA, the CDR3 is TGCAGCGCCCCCCGCGGGGGGCCGGGCACTGAAGCTTTCTTT. The whole variable domain, remainder taken from reference TRBV29-1 and TRBJ1-1, is SAVISQKPSRDICQRGTSLTIQCQVDSQVTMMFWYRQQPGQSLTLIATANQGSEATYESGFVIDKFPISRPNLTFSTLTVSNMSPEDSSIYLCSAPRGGPGTEAFFGQGTRLTVV.

A few counts support this clone. The chain is built from TRBV5-1 and TRBJ2-3, with 10 bases aligning to TRBD1. The CDR3 sequence is 15 residues long. From germline, CDR1 is SGHRS and CDR2 YFSETQ. Trimming at V came to 5 bases and at J to 1 base, leaving 4 bases not matched to a gene. CDR3 amino acids: CASRWGTGGTDTQYF. The CDR3 bases are TGCGCCAGCAGATGGGGGACAGGGGGCACAGATACGCAGTATTTT.

This sequence joins TRBV6-1 and TRBJ2-7, with D hard to call. V lost 6 bases, J lost 0 bases, and 12 bases lay in between. Germline V gene sequence: CDR1 MNHNS, CDR2 SASEGT. CDR3 length: 14 residues. The CDR3 nucleotides are TGTGCCAGCAGGGACCCTATTAGCTCCTACGAGCAGTACTTC. Protein product: CASRDPISSYEQYF.

This clone is termed medium-sized (0.01 to 0.1%). The chain links TRBV11-2 to TRBJ2-1, with TRBD2 matching over 7 bases. The germline V gene has CDR1 SGHAT and CDR2 FQNNGV. This CDR3 is built from 11 residues. The junction had 6 bases not matched to a gene; V was cut back by 5 bases and J by 14 bases. For the CDR3, the DNA is TGTGCCAGCAGCCGCGGGAGTCGGGAGTTCTTC. Its protein is CASSRGSREFF.

This clone was seen only a few times. The rearrangement links TRBV4-2 to TRBJ1-2; 12 bases are a match to TRBD1. CDR3 length: 15 amino acids. V dropped 4 bases and J dropped 13; count of bases not matched to a gene: 13. Germline CDR1 LGHNA, CDR2 YNFKEQ. CDR3 sequence reads: CASSPIPGQGAGSTF. The CDR3 nucleotides read TGTGCCAGCAGCCCAATCCCGGGACAGGGGGCTGGGAGCACCTTC.

This clone was picked up a small number of times. The V call is TRBV28, the J call TRBJ2-2; D is undetermined. Germline CDR1 MDHEN, CDR2 SYDVKM. V shed 7 bases and J shed 5 bases, with 14 bases lying between them. This CDR3 is 14 amino acids long. For the CDR3, the DNA is TGTGCCAGCACAGGCCCCAGCGAGACCGGGGAGCTGTTTTTT. It codes for CASTGPSETGELFF.

The chain recombines TRBV7-3 with TRBJ2-1, with D perhaps TRBD1 (5 bases). Trimming took 5 bases from V and 7 from J, leaving 18 bases between them. The germline V gene has CDR1 SGHTA and CDR2 FQGTGA. The CDR3 runs 15 residues. The CDR3 spells CASSPQPVGLNEQFF. CDR3 nucleotide sequence: TGTGCCAGCAGCCCCCAGCCGGTGGGGCTGAATGAGCAGTTCTTC. Using reference TRBV7-3 and TRBJ2-1 for the parts outside the CDR3, the full variable domain is GAGVSQTPSNKVTEKGKYVELRCDPISGHTALYWYRQSLGQGPEFLIYFQGTGAADDSGLPNDRFFAVRPEGSVSTLKIQRTERGDSAVYLCASSPQPVGLNEQFFGPGTRLTVL.

By sample share, this clone is medium-sized. CDR3 nucleotide sequence: TGTGCCAGCAGTTACTCAGATCAGCCCCAGCATTTT. It is translated as CASSYSDQPQHF. The chain uses TRBV6-6 and TRBJ1-5; the D is unclear. Germline CDR1 is MNHNY and CDR2 is SVGAGI (reference sequence). Trimming left V 0 bases short and J 5 bases short, with 2 bases between. The CDR3 has 12 amino acids.

This sequence joins TRBV2 and TRBJ2-3; TRBD2 aligns across 10 bases. After removal of 6 bases from V and 4 bases from J, the junction contained 7 bases not matched to a gene. Germline values: CDR1 SNHLY, CDR2 FYNNEI. The CDR3 contains 15 residues. DNA for the CDR3: TGTGCCAGCAGAAGACTAGCGGGTGGTTCAGATACGCAGTATTTT. Translating gives CASRRLAGGSDTQYF.

The V gene is TRBV5-4, the J gene TRBJ2-1; D is ambiguous. The CDR3 contains 12 residues. V was clipped by 1 base and J by 4 bases, with 3 bases between them. The germline V gene has CDR1 SGHNT and CDR2 YYREEE (reference sequence). CDR3 nucleotides: TGTGCCAGCAGCTTGAGGTACAATGAGCAGTTCTTC. It specifies CASSLRYNEQFF.

The sample holds a few counts of this clone. The CDR3 DNA reads as TGCGCCAGCAGTGCAACTAGACTCCTCGAGCAGTACTTC. Translated, it gives CASSATRLLEQYF. J is TRBJ2-7 and V is TRBV10-2; D perhaps matches TRBD2 (5 bases). This CDR3 has 13 amino acids. Germline lookup yields CDR1 WSHSY and CDR2 SAAADI. Between the trimmed V and J ends, which lost 4 bases and 6 bases, there was a span of 13 bases.